This is a list of T cell receptor beta chains from one sample in a study of blood T cell repertoires in COVID-19. Sequencing used immunoSEQ multiplex PCR; TCRdb keeps in-frame clones, though not all of them. The sample has approximately 290,000 clones, roughly 88% seen once. The sample consisted of peripheral blood. The receptors originated from a human donor with COVID-19, enrolled during active disease. The donor label of this sample is uncertain. The CDR3 runs from the conserved cysteine through the conserved F or W. A D gene is named only where the DNA matches it firmly.

v_call,j_call,d_call,cdr3_aa
TRBV18,TRBJ2-1,TRBD2,CASSPLRGGRSSYNEQFF
TRBV5-4,TRBJ2-1,TRBD2,CASSSTSASYNEQFF
TRBV6-5,TRBJ2-5,-,CASSLPRGAETQYF
TRBV2,TRBJ2-1,TRBD2,CASRRPGLAGGSSYNEQFF
TRBV30,TRBJ2-7,TRBD1,CASKTGTGAYEQYF
TRBV20-1,TRBJ2-7,TRBD2,CSASGTSGGSSYEQYF
TRBV27,TRBJ2-1,TRBD2,CASSFGLAGSGDYNEQFF
TRBV12-3/TRBV12-4,TRBJ2-7,-,CASSRTRSSEQYF
TRBV6-5,TRBJ2-7,-,CASSYNGASYEQYF
TRBV9,TRBJ2-5,TRBD2,CASSLGEGWQETQYF
TRBV28,TRBJ1-4,TRBD1,CASRKTGVNEKLFF
TRBV30,TRBJ2-1,-,CAWRVGLAGVNEQFF
TRBV18,TRBJ2-1,TRBD2,CASSPGRGPDEQFF
TRBV27,TRBJ1-6,TRBD1,CASSRMGQVNSPLHF
TRBV7-7,TRBJ2-5,TRBD2,CASSMGLAGEETQYF
TRBV11-2,TRBJ1-3,-,CASSSWTGNTIYF
TRBV27,TRBJ1-2,-,CASSLSRGTYGYTF
TRBV11-2,TRBJ2-2,TRBD2,CASSRSGSGTGELFF
TRBV10-3,TRBJ1-1,-,CAISESLGEGAEAFF
TRBV24-1,TRBJ2-1,-,CATSDTKTGFYNEQFF
TRBV2,TRBJ1-4,-,CASRDGLGGLSTNEKLFF
TRBV7-2,TRBJ1-3,-,CASSLVRSGNTIYF
TRBV6-4,TRBJ2-1,TRBD2,CASSDASGGYNEQFF
TRBV5-5,TRBJ2-3,-,CASSYGTSTSDTQYF
TRBV18,TRBJ2-3,TRBD1,CASSPGQGGPTDTQYF
TRBV28,TRBJ2-5,TRBD1,CASSDMRTGEETQYF
TRBV2,TRBJ2-5,-,CASSDQTQETQYF
TRBV13,TRBJ2-5,TRBD2,CASSPGTSGRGQTQYF
TRBV7-2,TRBJ1-5,TRBD1,CASSDPRDRAYQPQHF
TRBV9,TRBJ1-5,TRBD1,CASSLSGQEGQPQHF
TRBV12-3/TRBV12-4,TRBJ2-3,-,CASSFGADTQYF
TRBV2,TRBJ2-3,-,CASTYTDTQYF
TRBV9,TRBJ2-5,-,CASNWARQETQYF
TRBV2,TRBJ1-5,-,CASIRDSNQPQHF
TRBV7-2,TRBJ2-7,-,CASSSITWEQYF
TRBV5-1,TRBJ1-2,-,CASSLDPQGLISTTF
TRBV7-9,TRBJ1-1,TRBD1,CASSPGQANTEAFF
TRBV3-1/TRBV3-2,TRBJ2-3,-,CASSQAVRTDTQYF
TRBV25-1,TRBJ1-2,-,CASKRQGHGYTF
TRBV29-1,TRBJ1-1,-,CSVEDTVGATEAFF
TRBV7-2,TRBJ2-7,TRBD1,CASSLGQSSYEQYF
TRBV18,TRBJ2-7,TRBD2,CASSPNVLAGPYEQYF
TRBV6-4,TRBJ1-2,TRBD1,CASSTTGSYGYTF
TRBV3-1/TRBV3-2,TRBJ2-7,TRBD2,CASSQAMGLAREQYF
TRBV2,TRBJ1-5,-,CASSGGGQPQHF
TRBV5-6,TRBJ2-5,-,CASSLVGRYETQYF
TRBV6-5,TRBJ1-3,-,CATSRGIGNTIYF
TRBV9,TRBJ1-3,TRBD1,CASSVGTGGNTIYF
TRBV4-1,TRBJ2-5,-,CASSHPRSSRTSEETQYF
TRBV6-5,TRBJ2-5,TRBD1,CASSKDRPRGTQYF
TRBV25-1,TRBJ1-2,-,CASSEYGRSYGYTF
TRBV6-5,TRBJ1-1,-,CASTKLRQMNTEAFF
TRBV3-1/TRBV3-2,TRBJ2-2,TRBD2,CASSRGRGLAITGELFF
TRBV28,TRBJ2-7,-,CASRPTDTLSYEQYF
TRBV11-3,TRBJ2-3,-,CASSFSGWGTDTQYF
TRBV2,TRBJ2-7,TRBD2,CASSEEGSGSSEQYF
TRBV29-1,TRBJ1-1,-,CSVEDRTDTEAFF
TRBV24-1,TRBJ2-1,TRBD2,CATSDPGLAGVKDNEQFF
TRBV30,TRBJ1-1,TRBD1,CAWGRGLENTEAFF